The clone carrying this T cell receptor beta chain came up a few times. Its antigen is undetermined. The CDR3 sequence is 15 residues long. V lost 3 bases and J lost 1, with 9 bases in between. CDR1 is MGHRA, CDR2 YSYEKL, per germline. TCRdb reprocessed the reads via MiXCR and lists one record per CDR3 protein. The sample contains roughly 180,000 distinct CDR3 sequences, about a sixth of which appear only once. This entry is derived from a study of T cell repertoires in cytomegalovirus infection. Study results and caveats: The response measured ex vivo was dominated by TCR beta clonotypes (HLA-C-restricted and CMV-specific).

The sample comprised CD8+ T cells from PBMCs. J is TRBJ1-4 and V is TRBV4-1; D unresolved. This receptor was identified in a human donor in good health (CMV status not recorded). Some clones in this sample may be carry-over from other donors' samples. The CDR3 loop reads CASSHSTLTNEKLFF. The CDR3 DNA is TGCGCCAGCAGCCACTCGACACTAACTAATGAAAAACTGTTTTTT.